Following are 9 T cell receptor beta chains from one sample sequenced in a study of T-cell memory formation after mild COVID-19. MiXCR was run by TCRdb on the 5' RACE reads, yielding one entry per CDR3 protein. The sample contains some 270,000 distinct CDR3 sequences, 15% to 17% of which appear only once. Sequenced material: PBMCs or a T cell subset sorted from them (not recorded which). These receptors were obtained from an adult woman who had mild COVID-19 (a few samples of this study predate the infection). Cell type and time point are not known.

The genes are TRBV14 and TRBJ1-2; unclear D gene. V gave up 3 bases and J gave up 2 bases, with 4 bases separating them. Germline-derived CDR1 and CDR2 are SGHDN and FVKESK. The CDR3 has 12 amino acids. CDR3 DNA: TGTGCCAGCAGCCAGCTAAACTATGGCTACACCTTC. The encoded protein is CASSQLNYGYTF.

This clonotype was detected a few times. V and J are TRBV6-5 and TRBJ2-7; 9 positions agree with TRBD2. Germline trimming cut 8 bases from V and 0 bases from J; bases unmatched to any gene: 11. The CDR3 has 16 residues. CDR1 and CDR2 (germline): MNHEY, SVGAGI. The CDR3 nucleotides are TGTGCCAGCGGGATGACTAGCGGAAAGAGCTCCTACGAGCAGTACTTC. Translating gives CASGMTSGKSSYEQYF.

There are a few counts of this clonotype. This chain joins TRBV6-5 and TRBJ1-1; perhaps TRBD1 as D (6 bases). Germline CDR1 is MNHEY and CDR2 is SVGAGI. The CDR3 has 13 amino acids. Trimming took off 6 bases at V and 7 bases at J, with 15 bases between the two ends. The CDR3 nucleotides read TGTGCCAGCAGGCTCGCGGGGGGCGGTGAAGCTTTCTTT. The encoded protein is CASRLAGGGEAFF.

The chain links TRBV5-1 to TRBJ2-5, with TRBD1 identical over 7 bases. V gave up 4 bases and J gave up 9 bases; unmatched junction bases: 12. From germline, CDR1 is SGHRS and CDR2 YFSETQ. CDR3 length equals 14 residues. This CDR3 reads CASSREGQTESQYF. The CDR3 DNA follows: TGCGCCAGCAGCCGTGAGGGACAGACCGAGTCCCAGTACTTC.

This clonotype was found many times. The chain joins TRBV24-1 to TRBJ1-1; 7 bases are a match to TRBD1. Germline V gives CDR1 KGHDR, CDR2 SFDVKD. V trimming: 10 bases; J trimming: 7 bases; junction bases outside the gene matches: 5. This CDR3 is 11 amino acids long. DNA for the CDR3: TGTGCCACTATGGGGGACAGTGAAGCTTTCTTT. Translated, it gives CATMGDSEAFF.

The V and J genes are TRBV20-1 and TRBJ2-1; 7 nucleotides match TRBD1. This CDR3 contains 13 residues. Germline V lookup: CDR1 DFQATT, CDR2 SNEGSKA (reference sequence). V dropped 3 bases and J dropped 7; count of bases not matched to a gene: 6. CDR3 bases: TGCAGTGCTAGGACCAGGGGGTGGAATGAGCAGTTCTTC. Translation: CSARTRGWNEQFF.

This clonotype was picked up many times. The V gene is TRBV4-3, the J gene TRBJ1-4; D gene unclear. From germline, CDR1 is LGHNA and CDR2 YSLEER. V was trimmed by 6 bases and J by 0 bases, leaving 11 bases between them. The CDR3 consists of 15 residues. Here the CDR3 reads CASRERAATNEKLFF. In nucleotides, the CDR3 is TGCGCCAGCAGGGAAAGGGCCGCAACTAATGAAAAACTGTTTTTT.

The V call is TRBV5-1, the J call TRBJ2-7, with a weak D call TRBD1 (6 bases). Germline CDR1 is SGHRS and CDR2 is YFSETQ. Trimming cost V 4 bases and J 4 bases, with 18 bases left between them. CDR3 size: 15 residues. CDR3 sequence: CASSPGQPRQYEQYF. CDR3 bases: TGCGCCAGCAGCCCCGGACAGCCTCGGCAATACGAGCAGTACTTC.

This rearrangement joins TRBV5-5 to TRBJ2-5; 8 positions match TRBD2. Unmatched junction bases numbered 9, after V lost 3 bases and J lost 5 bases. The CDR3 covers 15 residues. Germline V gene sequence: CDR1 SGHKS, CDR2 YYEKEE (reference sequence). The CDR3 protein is CASSSGLVAGETQYF. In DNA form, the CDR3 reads TGTGCCAGCAGCTCGGGACTAGTGGCAGGGGAGACCCAGTACTTC.